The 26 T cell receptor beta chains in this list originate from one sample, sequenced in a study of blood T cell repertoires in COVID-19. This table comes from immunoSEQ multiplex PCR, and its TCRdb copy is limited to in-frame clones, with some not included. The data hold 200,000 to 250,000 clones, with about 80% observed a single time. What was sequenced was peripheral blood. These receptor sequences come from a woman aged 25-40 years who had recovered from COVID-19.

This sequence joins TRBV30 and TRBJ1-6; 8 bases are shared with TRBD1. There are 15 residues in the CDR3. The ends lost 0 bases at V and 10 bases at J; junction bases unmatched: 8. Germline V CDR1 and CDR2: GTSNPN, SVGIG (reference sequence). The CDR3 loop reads CAWSVRDRLGSPLHF. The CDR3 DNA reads TGTGCCTGGAGTGTACGGGACAGGCTCGGCTCACCCCTCCACTTT.

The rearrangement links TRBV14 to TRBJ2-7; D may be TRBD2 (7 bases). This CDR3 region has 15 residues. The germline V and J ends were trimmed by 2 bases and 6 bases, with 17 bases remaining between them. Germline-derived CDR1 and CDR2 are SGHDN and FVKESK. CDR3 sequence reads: CASSQLAGASGEQYF. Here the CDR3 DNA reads TGTGCCAGCAGCCAACTTGCGGGGGCTTCGGGCGAGCAGTACTTC.

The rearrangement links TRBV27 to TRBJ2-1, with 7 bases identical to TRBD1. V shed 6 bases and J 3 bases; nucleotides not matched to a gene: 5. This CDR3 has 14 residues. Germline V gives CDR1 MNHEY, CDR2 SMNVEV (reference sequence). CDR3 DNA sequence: TGTGCCAGCAGACCCGGGACAGTCTACAATGAGCAGTTCTTC. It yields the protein CASRPGTVYNEQFF.

This CDR3 is CASSLKGASSYNEQFF. The CDR3 DNA follows: TGTGCCAGCAGCTTAAAAGGGGCTAGCTCCTACAATGAGCAGTTCTTC. The chain carries TRBV7-3 and TRBJ2-1, with D possibly TRBD1 on 5 matching bases. The V and J ends lost 1 base and 0 bases respectively, with 10 bases between them. CDR3 length: 16 residues. Germline-derived CDR1 and CDR2 are SGHTA and FQGTGA. Full variable domain (remainder filled in from reference TRBV7-3 and TRBJ2-1): GAGVSQTPSNKVTEKGKYVELRCDPISGHTALYWYRQSLGQGPEFLIYFQGTGAADDSGLPNDRFFAVRPEGSVSTLKIQRTERGDSAVYLCASSLKGASSYNEQFFGPGTRLTVL.

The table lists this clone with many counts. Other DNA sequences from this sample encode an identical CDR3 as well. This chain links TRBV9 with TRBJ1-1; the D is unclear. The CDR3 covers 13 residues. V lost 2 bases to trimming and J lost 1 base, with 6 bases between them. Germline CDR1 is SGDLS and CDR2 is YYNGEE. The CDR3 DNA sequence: TGTGCCAGCAGCGTGGCAGGGAACACTGAAGCTTTCTTT. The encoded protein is CASSVAGNTEAFF.

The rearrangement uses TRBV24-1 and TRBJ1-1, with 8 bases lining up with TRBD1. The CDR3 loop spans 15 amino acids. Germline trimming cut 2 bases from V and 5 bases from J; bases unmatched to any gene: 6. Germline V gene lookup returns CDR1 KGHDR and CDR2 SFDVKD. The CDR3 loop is CATSDSQGARTEAFF. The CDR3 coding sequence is TGTGCCACCAGTGATTCGCAGGGGGCTAGAACTGAAGCTTTCTTT.

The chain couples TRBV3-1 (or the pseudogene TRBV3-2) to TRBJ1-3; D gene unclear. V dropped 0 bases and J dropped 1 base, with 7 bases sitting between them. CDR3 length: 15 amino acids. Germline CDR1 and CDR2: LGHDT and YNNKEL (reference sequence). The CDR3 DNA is TGTGCCAGCAGCCAAGAGTCCCTTTCTGGAAACACCATATATTTT. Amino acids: CASSQESLSGNTIYF.

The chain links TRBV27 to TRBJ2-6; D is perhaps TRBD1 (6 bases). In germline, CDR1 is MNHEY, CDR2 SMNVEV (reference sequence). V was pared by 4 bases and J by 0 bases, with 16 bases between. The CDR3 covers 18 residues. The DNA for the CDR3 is TGTGCCAGCAGTTCGCTAGGGGGTCGGAGCTCTGGGGCCAACGTCCTGACTTTC. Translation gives CASSSLGGRSSGANVLTF.

Here the CDR3 DNA reads TGTGCCAGCAGCTTCCAGCAGGGGGTAATCTACACCTTC. Protein product: CASSFQQGVIYTF. The rearrangement links TRBV5-4 to TRBJ1-2; 7 bases fit TRBD1. Germline values: CDR1 SGHNT, CDR2 YYREEE (reference sequence). The CDR3 runs 13 residues. The junction had 8 bases not matched to a gene; V was cut back by 2 bases and J by 10 bases.

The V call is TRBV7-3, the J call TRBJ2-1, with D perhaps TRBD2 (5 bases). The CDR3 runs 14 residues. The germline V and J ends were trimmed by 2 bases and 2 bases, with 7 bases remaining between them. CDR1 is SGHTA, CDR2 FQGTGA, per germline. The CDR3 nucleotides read TGTGCCAGCAGCTTATCCGGGACCTACAATGAGCAGTTCTTC. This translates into CASSLSGTYNEQFF. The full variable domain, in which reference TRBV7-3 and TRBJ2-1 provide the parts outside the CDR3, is GAGVSQTPSNKVTEKGKYVELRCDPISGHTALYWYRQSLGQGPEFLIYFQGTGAADDSGLPNDRFFAVRPEGSVSTLKIQRTERGDSAVYLCASSLSGTYNEQFFGPGTRLTVL.

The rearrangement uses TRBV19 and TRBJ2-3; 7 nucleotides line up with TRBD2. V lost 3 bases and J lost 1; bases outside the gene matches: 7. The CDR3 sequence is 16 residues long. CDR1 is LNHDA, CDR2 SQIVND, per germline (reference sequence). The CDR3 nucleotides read TGTGCCAGTAGTATCTACCGGACTAGAGGCACAGATACGCAGTATTTT. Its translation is CASSIYRTRGTDTQYF.

Written as DNA, the CDR3 is TGTGCCAGCACTCTATCTAGGAACAATGAGCAGTTCTTC. Residues: CASTLSRNNEQFF. V usage is TRBV7-3 and J usage is TRBJ2-1; D gene uncertain. V was shortened by 7 bases and J by 5 bases, with 12 bases between the two germline ends. The CDR3 loop spans 13 amino acids. Germline V CDR1 and CDR2: SGHTA, FQGTGA.

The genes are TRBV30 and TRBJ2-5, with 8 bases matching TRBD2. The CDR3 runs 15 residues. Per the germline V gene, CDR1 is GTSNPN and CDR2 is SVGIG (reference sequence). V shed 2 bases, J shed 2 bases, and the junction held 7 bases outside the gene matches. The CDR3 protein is CAWSPRLATQETQYF. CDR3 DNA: TGTGCCTGGAGTCCGAGACTAGCGACACAAGAGACCCAGTACTTC.

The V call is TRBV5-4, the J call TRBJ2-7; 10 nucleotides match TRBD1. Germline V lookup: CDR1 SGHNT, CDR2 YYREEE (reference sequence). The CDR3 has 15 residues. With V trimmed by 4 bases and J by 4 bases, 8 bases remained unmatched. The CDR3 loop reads CASSKTGGLSYEQYF. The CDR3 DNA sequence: TGTGCCAGCAGCAAGACAGGGGGCCTTTCTTACGAGCAGTACTTC.

CDR3 amino acids: CSAQRDYRIYF. DNA for the CDR3: TGCAGCGCCCAGAGGGACTACCGCATTTACTTC. The rearrangement uses TRBV29-1 and TRBJ2-5; TRBD2 matches 7 bases. The length of the CDR3 is 11 residues. Germline trimming cut 7 bases from V and 14 bases from J; bases unmatched to any gene: 13. Germline CDR1 SQVTM, CDR2 ANQGSEA. The full variable domain, with the rest looked up from reference TRBV29-1 and TRBJ2-5, is SAVISQKPSRDICQRGTSLTIQCQVDSQVTMMFWYRQQPGQSLTLIATANQGSEATYESGFVIDKFPISRPNLTFSTLTVSNMSPEDSSIYLCSAQRDYRIYFGPGTRLLVL.

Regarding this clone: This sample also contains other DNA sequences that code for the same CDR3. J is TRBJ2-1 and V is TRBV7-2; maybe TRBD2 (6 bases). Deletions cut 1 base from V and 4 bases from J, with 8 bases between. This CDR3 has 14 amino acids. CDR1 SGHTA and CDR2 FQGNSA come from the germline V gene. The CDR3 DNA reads TGTGCCAGCAGCTTAGGCGGGATTTACAATGAGCAGTTCTTC. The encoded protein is CASSLGGIYNEQFF.

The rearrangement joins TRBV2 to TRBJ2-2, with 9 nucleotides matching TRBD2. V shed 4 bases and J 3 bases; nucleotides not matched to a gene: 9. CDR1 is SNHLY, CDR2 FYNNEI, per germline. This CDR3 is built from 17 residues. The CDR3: CASSGLSLAGYTGELFF. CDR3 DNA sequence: TGTGCCAGCAGTGGATTGAGTCTAGCGGGATACACCGGGGAGCTGTTTTTT. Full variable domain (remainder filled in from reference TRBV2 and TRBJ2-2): EPEVTQTPSHQVTQMGQEVILRCVPISNHLYFYWYRQILGQKVEFLVSFYNNEISEKSEIFDDQFSVERPDGSNFTLKIRSTKLEDSAMYFCASSGLSLAGYTGELFFGEGSRLTVL.

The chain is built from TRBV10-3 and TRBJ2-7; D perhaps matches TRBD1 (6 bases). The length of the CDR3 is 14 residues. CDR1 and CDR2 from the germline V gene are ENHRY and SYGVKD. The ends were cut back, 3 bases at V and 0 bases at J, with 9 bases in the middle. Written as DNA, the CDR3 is TGTGCCATCAGTGAAGGACAGATCTCCTACGAGCAGTACTTC. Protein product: CAISEGQISYEQYF.

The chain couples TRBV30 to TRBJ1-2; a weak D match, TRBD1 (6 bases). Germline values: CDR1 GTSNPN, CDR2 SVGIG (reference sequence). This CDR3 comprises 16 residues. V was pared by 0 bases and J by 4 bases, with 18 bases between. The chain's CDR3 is CAWSVQPGQLFYGYTF. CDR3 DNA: TGTGCCTGGAGTGTACAACCCGGACAGTTGTTCTATGGCTACACCTTC. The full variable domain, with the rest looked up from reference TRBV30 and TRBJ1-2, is SQTIHQWPATLVQPVGSPLSLECTVEGTSNPNLYWYRQAAGRGLQLLFYSVGIGQISSEVPQNLSASRPQDRQFILSSKKLLLSDSGFYLCAWSVQPGQLFYGYTFGSGTRLTVV.

The CDR3 loop is CASSPLADTQYF. CDR3 sequence (DNA): TGTGCCAGCAGCCCCCTCGCAGATACGCAGTATTTT. The chain uses TRBV28 and TRBJ2-3, with D uncertain. The V gene lost 6 bases and the J gene lost 4 bases, with 8 bases spanning the gap. The germline V gene has CDR1 MDHEN and CDR2 SYDVKM. The CDR3 has 12 amino acids.

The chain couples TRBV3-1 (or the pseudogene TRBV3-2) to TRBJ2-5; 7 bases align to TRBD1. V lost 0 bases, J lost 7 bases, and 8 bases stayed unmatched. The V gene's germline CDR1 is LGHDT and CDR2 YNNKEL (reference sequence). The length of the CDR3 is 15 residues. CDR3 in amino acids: CASSQDGDRVWTQYF. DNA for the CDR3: TGTGCCAGCAGCCAAGATGGAGACAGGGTCTGGACCCAGTACTTC.

The CDR3 sequence: CAWASADTQYF. The CDR3 coding sequence is TGTGCCTGGGCTAGCGCGGATACGCAGTATTTT. This chain links TRBV30 with TRBJ2-3, with a tentative D call TRBD2 (6 bases). CDR1 and CDR2 from the germline V gene are GTSNPN and SVGIG (reference sequence). This CDR3 comprises 11 residues. Trimming removed 5 bases from V and 6 bases from J, with 9 bases in between. Full variable domain (rest looked up from reference TRBV30 and TRBJ2-3): SQTIHQWPATLVQPVGSPLSLECTVEGTSNPNLYWYRQAAGRGLQLLFYSVGIGQISSEVPQNLSASRPQDRQFILSSKKLLLSDSGFYLCAWASADTQYFGPGTRLTVL.

CDR3 amino acids: CASSQDRTGSYEQYF. CDR3 in DNA: TGTGCCAGCAGCCAAGACCGGACTGGCTCCTACGAGCAGTACTTC. This chain links TRBV4-2 with TRBJ2-7; D is possibly TRBD2 (5 bases). This CDR3 region has 15 residues. The V end lost 0 bases, the J end lost 0 bases, and 9 bases lay between the germline ends. The V gene's germline CDR1 is LGHNA and CDR2 YNFKEQ.

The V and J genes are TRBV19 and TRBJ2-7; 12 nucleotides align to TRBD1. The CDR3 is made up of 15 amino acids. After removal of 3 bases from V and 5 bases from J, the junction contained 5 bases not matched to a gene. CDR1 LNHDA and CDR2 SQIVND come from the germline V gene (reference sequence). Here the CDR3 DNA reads TGTGCCAGTAGTATTCGGGACAGGGGGCTGGACGAGCAGTACTTC. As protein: CASSIRDRGLDEQYF.

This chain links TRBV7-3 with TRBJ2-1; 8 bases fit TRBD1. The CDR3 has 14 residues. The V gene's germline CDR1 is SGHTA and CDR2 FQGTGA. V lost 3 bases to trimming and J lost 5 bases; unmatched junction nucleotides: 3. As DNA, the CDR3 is TGTGCCAGCAGCTTGGACAGGGACGACAATGAGCAGTTCTTC. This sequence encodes CASSLDRDDNEQFF.

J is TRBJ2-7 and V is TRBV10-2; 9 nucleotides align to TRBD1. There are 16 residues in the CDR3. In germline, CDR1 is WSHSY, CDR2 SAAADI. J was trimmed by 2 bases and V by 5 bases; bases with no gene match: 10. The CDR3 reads CASSPFRTGVTYEQYF. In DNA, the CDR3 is TGCGCCAGCAGTCCTTTTAGGACAGGGGTAACCTACGAGCAGTACTTC.